This TCR beta chain came from a study of shared clonotypes between healthy human individuals (dated by TCRdb to 2020 to 2022). Broadly, across the study: The cohort comprised two women and a few men aged 18 to 49 years. For each donor, CD4 naive and CD4 memory were each given three plates, CD8 naive was given two plates, and CD8 memory was given one plate. To estimate repertoire size and how much clonotypes are shared between individuals, the study performed deep sequencing of blood TCR repertoires from a handful of healthy adults. Different laboratories and diverse techniques were used to prepare libraries and sequence TCR repertoires, to increase sequencing depth and limit assay-specific biases. Per donor, leukapheresis produced somewhere between about 0.94 and 8.9 billion PBMCs. Overall results and qualifications from the work: Because the study included only a small number of donors, the genetic and exposure-history diversity represented was limited. Pairwise subsampling indicated that sequencing depth was expected to affect the degree of clonotype sharing among donors. Clonotypes shared by all four sorted-subset donors showed higher generation probabilities than non-shared clonotypes. Naive subsets generally had larger estimated clonotype richness than memory subsets did. Rarefaction of sorted-subset datasets indicated incomplete sequencing despite the large sequencing depth. Roughly 5% of naive CD4, 3.5% of naive CD8, roughly 2.4% of memory CD4, and 0.35% to 0.4% of memory CD8 clonotypes were shared across several donors. Sampling was restricted to blood, and TCR repertoires in tissues likely differ from the TCR repertoires found in blood.

About this clone: What antigen it recognizes has not been identified. Base-call qualities are not available, and no considerably larger clone is one nucleotide away.

Using the deep immunoSEQ assay, TCR CDR3 regions were amplified from genomic DNA by multiplex PCR. Extracted genomic DNA from each cell subset was spread evenly across all wells of several immunoSEQ 96-well plates, with each plate serving as a replicate. For sorted subsets, around 200 ng genomic DNA, equal to tens of thousands of T cell genomes, was loaded into each replicate PCR. Purified libraries were measured with a Qubit 3.0 fluorometer, size-checked on a Bioanalyzer 2100, and measured again with the KAPA Library Quantification kit. Every immunoSEQ 96-well plate was sequenced on a dedicated single-read 150-cycle Illumina NextSeq 550 flow cell. The paper's data handling went like this. Because the immunoSEQ output held only junctional sequences and lacked quality scores, the filtering could not match the filtering applied to full-length reads. Sequences were annotated with PyIR, a Python wrapper for IgBLAST v1.9, using IMGT germline references to assign V/J genes and CDR3. Any read was removed if the V/J assignment was weak (E-value above 1e-6), the CDR3 was missing, or the read contained stop codons, out-of-frame junctions, or ambiguous translated residues. V3J clonotypes were defined by identical inferred V gene, J gene, and CDR3 amino acid sequence. Percentage overlap between repertoires was calculated by dividing the number of shared unique clonotypes by the size of the smaller repertoire. Three approaches were used to assess repertoire richness: RTK rarefaction, the Chao1 estimator, and Recon v2.1 estimates of unobserved clonotypes. OLGA was used to compute generation probabilities for all TCRbeta clonotypes that the gDNA method yielded from four donors. Imported from immuneACCESS, the table was reduced by TCRdb to in-frame sequences with V and J called. These copies leave out some clones; in studies compared against another copy, an unresolved V gene accounts for under half, and the cause of the remainder is not known. That table gives V, J and clone size, and the DNA gave D and trimming. Present in this sample are roughly 2.6 million clones, over 85% of which were seen just once. More than 0.12% of the sample goes to the ten largest clones.

Healthy HIV-negative adults with no recently reported acute infections or vaccinations were included as donors. Only Caucasian adults living in Nashville, Tennessee, USA were represented among the donors. Magnetic negative selection was used to enrich CD4+ T cells, after which naive cells were positively selected on CD45RA and the negative fraction became the memory subset. Blood was collected by leukapheresis, and PBMCs were isolated by Ficoll-Histopaque density gradient centrifugation and then cryopreserved in liquid nitrogen vapor phase. Analytical flow cytometry was used to check the purity and quantity of each magnetically sorted T cell population. From each sorted fraction, genomic DNA was isolated and quantified by UV absorbance on a Nanodrop 2000c. V and J are truncated by 6 bases and 0 bases respectively, leaving an intervening sequence of 15 bases. Reading from cysteine to phenylalanine, the CDR3 counts 16 amino acids. The only DNA kept is the CDR3, 48 bases in frame from the first base. According to the germline V gene (reference sequence), CDR1 reads MNHNY and CDR2 reads SVGAGI.

The sequence was obtained from a man in his late teens or twenties in good health. Recombination joined TRBV6-6 with TRBJ1-5, with the D gene not confidently named. Sequenced material: naive CD4+ T cells sorted from blood. The cell subset or site label for this specimen denotes: CD45RA+ positively selected. The CDR3 protein is CASRRSGDYSNQPQHF. The DNA sequence follows: TGTGCCAGCAGAAGATCAGGCGATTATAGCAATCAGCCCCAGCATTTT.